This TCR beta chain was sequenced for a study of shared clonotypes between healthy human individuals. Regarding this clone: What it binds is not known.

There are 16 residues in the CDR3. The V and J ends lost 0 bases and 7 bases, in that order; junction bases with no gene match: 3. Looked up from germline, CDR1 is SGHRS and CDR2 is YFSETQ. Clones were sequenced by immunoSEQ multiplex PCR, and TCRdb holds only the in-frame ones, with some missing. Here the sample spans millions of clones, approximately 93% being singletons. General study findings and limits: Sampling covered blood only; tissue repertoires likely differ.

The chain has TRBV5-1 and TRBJ2-1; TRBD2 aligns across 14 bases. This clonotype originated in a man aged 18 to 35 in good health. Some clones in this sample may be carry-over from other donors' samples. The sample consisted of naive CD4+ T cells from PBMCs. Regarding subset: CD45RA+ positively selected. The CDR3 here is CASSLGTSGRTNEQFF. CDR3 sequence (DNA): TGCGCCAGCAGCTTGGGGACTAGCGGGAGGACTAATGAGCAGTTCTTC.